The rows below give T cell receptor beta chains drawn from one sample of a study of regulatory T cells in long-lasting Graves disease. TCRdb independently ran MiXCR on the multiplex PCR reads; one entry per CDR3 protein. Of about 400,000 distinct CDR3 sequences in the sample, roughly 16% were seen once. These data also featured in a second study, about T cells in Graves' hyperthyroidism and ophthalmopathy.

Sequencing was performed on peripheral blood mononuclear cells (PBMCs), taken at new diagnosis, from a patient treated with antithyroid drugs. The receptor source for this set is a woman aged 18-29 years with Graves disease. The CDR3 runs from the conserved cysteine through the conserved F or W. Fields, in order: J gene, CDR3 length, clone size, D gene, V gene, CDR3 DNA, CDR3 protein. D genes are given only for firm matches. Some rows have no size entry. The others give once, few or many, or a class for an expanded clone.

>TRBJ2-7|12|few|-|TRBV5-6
TGTGCCAGCATCGACAGCTCCTACGAGCAGTACTTC
CASIDSSYEQYF
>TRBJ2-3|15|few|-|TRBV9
TGTGCCAGCAGCAAGGGACGCTTAAGCACAGATACGCAGTATTTT
CASSKGRLSTDTQYF
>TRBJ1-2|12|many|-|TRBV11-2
TGTGCCAGCAGTTTAAGGGGACTCGGCTACACCTTC
CASSLRGLGYTF
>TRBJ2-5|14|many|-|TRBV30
TGTGCCTGGAGTGTAGGTCTAGCAAAAGAGACCCAGTACTTC
CAWSVGLAKETQYF
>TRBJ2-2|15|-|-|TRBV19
TGTGCCAGTAGTATCGAGGGAACGAGCACCGGGGAGCTGTTTTTT
CASSIEGTSTGELFF
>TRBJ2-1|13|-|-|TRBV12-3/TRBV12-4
TGTGCCAGCAGTTTGTATAGGGGGAATGAGCAGTTCTTC
CASSLYRGNEQFF
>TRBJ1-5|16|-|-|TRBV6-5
TGTGCCAGCAGTTTAGCGGACATTGAAGTGCGTCAGCCCCAGCATTTT
CASSLADIEVRQPQHF
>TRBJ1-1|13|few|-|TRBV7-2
TGTGCCAGCAGCTTCTACAAGAACACTGAAGCTTTCTTT
CASSFYKNTEAFF
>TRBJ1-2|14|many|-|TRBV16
TGTGCCAGCAGCCAATCAACCGGAATCTATGGCTACACCTTC
CASSQSTGIYGYTF
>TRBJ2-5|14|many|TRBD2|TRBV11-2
TGTGCCAGCAGCTTTGCGGGGGTGGAGGGGACCCAGTACTTC
CASSFAGVEGTQYF
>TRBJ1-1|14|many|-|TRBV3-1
TGTGCCAGCAGCCAGACCACCAGGGGAACTGAAGCTTTCTTT
CASSQTTRGTEAFF
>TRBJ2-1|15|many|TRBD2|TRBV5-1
TGCGCCAGCAGCCGGATAGCGGGAGAATACAATGAGCAGTTCTTC
CASSRIAGEYNEQFF
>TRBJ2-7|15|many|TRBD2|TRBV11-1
TGTGCCAGCAGTCTCCCACGGGGGGGAACCTACGAGCAGTACTTC
CASSLPRGGTYEQYF
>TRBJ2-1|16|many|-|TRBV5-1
TGCGCCAGCAGCTTGGCCGGTGGAATAAGGAGTAATGAGCAGTTCTTC
CASSLAGGIRSNEQFF
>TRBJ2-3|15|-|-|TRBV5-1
TGCGCCAGCAGCTTGGCCTCCGGGGTCACAGATACGCAGTATTTT
CASSLASGVTDTQYF
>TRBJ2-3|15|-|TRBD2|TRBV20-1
TGCAGTGCTAGTGTGGCCAGCGGGGGGGGGGATACGCAGTATTTT
CSASVASGGGDTQYF
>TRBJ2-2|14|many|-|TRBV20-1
TGCAGTGCTAGAGAAGCAGGGTCCACCGGGGAGCTGTTTTTT
CSAREAGSTGELFF
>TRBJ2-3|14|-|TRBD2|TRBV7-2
TGTGCCAGCAGCCGTAGCGGGGGGCCAGATACGCAGTATTTT
CASSRSGGPDTQYF
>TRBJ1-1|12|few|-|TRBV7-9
TGTGCCAGCAGTCGGGAGACAGGTGAAGCTTTCTTT
CASSRETGEAFF
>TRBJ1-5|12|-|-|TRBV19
TGTGCCAGTAAGTCTAGCGGGGGGCCCCAGCATTTT
CASKSSGGPQHF
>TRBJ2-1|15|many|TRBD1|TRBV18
TGTGCCAGCTCACCATCGACAGGGGGGACCAATGAGCAGTTCTTC
CASSPSTGGTNEQFF
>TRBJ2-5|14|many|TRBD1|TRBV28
TGTGCCAGCAGCCCTCGGACAGGGAAAGAGACCCAGTACTTC
CASSPRTGKETQYF
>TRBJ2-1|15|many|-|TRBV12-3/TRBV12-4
TGTGCCAGCAGTGCCCTCCTTAGCTCCTACAATGAGCAGTTCTTC
CASSALLSSYNEQFF
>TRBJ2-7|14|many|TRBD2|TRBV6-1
TGTGCCTCCGAAGGGGGACTAGCGGGTCTTGAGCAGTACTTC
CASEGGLAGLEQYF
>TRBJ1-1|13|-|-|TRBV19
TGTGCCAGTAGTACCGGACAGTACACTGAAGCTTTCTTT
CASSTGQYTEAFF
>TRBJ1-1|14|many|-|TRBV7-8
TGTGCCAGCAGTCCCGGACGGATGAACACTGAAGCTTTCTTT
CASSPGRMNTEAFF